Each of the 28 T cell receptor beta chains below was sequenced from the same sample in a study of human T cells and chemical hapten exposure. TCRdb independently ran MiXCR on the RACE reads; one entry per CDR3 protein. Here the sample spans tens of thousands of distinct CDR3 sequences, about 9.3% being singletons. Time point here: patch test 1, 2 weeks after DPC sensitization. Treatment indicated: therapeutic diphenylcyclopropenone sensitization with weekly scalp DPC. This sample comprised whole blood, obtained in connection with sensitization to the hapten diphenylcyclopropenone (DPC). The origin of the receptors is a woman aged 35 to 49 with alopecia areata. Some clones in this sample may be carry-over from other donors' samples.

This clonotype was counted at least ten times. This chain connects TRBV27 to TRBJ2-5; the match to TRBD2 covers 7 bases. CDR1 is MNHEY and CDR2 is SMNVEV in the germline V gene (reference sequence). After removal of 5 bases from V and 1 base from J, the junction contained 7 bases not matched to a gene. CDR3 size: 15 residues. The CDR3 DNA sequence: TGTGCCAGCAGTCCAAGAAGACTAGCCCAAGAGACCCAGTACTTC. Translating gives CASSPRRLAQETQYF.

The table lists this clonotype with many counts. CDR3 sequence reads: CASSVGGVQPQHF. The CDR3 nucleotides are TGTGCCAGCAGCGTAGGGGGGGTTCAGCCCCAGCATTTT. This rearrangement joins TRBV9 to TRBJ1-5, with a possible D match to TRBD1 (5 bases). The CDR3 is made up of 13 amino acids. CDR1 SGDLS and CDR2 YYNGEE come from the germline V gene. V was shortened by 0 bases and J by 6 bases, with 7 bases between the two germline ends.

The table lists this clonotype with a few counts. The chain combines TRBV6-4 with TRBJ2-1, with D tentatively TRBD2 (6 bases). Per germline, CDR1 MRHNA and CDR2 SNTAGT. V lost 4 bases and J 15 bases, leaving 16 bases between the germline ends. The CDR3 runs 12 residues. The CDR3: CASSAPLAGLFF. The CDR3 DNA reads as TGTGCCAGCAGTGCCCCCTTGGCGGGGCTGTTCTTC.

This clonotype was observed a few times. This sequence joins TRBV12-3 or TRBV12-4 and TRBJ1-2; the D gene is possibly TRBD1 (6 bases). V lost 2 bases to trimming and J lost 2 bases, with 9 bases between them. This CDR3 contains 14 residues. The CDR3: CASSLRGQNYGYTF. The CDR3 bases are TGTGCCAGCAGTTTAAGAGGACAGAACTATGGCTACACCTTC.

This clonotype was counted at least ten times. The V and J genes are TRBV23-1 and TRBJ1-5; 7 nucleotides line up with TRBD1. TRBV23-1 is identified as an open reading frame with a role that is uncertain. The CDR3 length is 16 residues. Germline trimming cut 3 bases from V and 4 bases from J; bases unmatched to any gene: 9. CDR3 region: CASSHTGTDDNQPQHF. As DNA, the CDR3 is TGCGCCAGCAGTCACACCGGGACAGACGATAATCAGCCCCAGCATTTT.

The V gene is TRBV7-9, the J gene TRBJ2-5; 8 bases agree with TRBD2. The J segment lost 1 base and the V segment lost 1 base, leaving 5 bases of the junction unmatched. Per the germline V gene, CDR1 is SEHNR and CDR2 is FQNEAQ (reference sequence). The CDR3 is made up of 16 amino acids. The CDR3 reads CASSLGDTSGQETQYF. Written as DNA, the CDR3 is TGTGCCAGCAGCTTAGGGGACACTAGCGGCCAAGAGACCCAGTACTTC.

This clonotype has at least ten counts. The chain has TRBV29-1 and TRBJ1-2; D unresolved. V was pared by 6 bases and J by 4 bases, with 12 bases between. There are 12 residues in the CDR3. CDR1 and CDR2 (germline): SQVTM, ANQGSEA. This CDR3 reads CSVPGPGYGYTF. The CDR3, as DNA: TGCAGCGTGCCCGGGCCAGGCTATGGCTACACCTTC.

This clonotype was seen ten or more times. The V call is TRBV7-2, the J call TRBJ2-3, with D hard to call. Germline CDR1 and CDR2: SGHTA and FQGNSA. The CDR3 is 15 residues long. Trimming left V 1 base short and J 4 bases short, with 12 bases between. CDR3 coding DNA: TGTGCCAGCAGCTTAGACCGGCGGCCGGCAGATACGCAGTATTTT. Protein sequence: CASSLDRRPADTQYF.

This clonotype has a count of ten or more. The CDR3 region has the DNA TGTGCCAGCAGAACTCAGGTGCAGGGCAATCAGCCCCAGCATTTT. Translation gives CASRTQVQGNQPQHF. The chain couples TRBV6-6 to TRBJ1-5; D gene uncertain. CDR1 is MNHNY, CDR2 SVGAGI, per germline (reference sequence). This CDR3 is 15 amino acids long. The V and J ends lost 6 bases and 2 bases respectively, with 14 bases between them.

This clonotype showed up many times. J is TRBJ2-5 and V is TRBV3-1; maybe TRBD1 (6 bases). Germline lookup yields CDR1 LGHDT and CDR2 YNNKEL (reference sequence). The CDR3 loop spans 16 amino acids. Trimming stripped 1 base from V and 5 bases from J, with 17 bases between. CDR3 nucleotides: TGTGCCAGCAGCCAAGTCGGACAAACAGGGAAGGAGACCCAGTACTTC. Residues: CASSQVGQTGKETQYF.

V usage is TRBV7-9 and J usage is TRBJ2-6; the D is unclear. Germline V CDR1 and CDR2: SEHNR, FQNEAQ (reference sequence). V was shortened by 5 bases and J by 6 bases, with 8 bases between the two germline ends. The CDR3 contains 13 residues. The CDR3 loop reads CASSHSSANVLTF. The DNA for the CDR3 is TGTGCCAGCAGCCACAGTTCGGCCAACGTCCTGACTTTC.

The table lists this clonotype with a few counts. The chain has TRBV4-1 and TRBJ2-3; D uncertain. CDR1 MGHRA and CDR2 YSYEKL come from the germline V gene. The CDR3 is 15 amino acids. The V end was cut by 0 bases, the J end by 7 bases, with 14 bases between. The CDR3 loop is CASSQDRSSPNTQYF. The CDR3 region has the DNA TGCGCCAGCAGCCAAGACCGGTCCTCACCCAATACGCAGTATTTT.

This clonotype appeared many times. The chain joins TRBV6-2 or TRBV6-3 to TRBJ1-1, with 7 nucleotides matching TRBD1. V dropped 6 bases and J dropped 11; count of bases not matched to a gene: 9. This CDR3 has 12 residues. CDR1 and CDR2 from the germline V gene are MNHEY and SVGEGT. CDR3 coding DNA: TGTGCCAGCAGACGACAGGGTCCTGCTGCTTTCTTT. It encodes CASRRQGPAAFF.

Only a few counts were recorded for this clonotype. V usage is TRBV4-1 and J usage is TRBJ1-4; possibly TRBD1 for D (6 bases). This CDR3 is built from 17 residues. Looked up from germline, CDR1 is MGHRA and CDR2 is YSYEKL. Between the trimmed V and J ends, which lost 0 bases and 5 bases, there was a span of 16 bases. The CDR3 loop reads CASSQDLGTNQNEKLFF. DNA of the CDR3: TGCGCCAGCAGCCAAGATCTGGGGACAAACCAAAATGAAAAACTGTTTTTT.

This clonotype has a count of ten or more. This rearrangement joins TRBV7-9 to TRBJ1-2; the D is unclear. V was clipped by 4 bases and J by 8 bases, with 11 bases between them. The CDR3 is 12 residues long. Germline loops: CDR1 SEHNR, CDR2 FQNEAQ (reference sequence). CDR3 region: CASSSLGRGYTF. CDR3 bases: TGTGCCAGCAGCTCCCTAGGTAGAGGCTACACCTTC.

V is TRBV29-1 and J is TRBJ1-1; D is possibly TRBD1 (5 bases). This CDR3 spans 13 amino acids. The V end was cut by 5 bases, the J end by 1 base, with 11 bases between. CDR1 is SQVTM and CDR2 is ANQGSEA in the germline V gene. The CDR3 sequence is CSVSGTRNTEAFF. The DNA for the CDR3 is TGCAGCGTTTCTGGGACCCGGAACACTGAAGCTTTCTTT.

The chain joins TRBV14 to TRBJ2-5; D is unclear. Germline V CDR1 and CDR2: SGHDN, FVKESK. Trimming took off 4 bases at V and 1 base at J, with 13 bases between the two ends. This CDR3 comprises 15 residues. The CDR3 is CASSPLLGGQETQYF. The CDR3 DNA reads TGTGCCAGCAGCCCACTGCTCGGCGGCCAAGAGACCCAGTACTTC.

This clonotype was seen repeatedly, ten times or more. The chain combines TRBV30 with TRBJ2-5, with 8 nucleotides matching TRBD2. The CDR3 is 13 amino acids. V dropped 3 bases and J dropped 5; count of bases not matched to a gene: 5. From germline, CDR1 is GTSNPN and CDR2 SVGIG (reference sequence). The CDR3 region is CAWRIAGPETQYF. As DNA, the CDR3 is TGTGCCTGGAGGATAGCGGGACCGGAGACCCAGTACTTC.

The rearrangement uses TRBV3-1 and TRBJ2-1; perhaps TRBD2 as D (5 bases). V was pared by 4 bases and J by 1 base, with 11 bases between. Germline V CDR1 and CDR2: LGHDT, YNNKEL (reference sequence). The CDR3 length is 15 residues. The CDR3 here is CASSPRGRSYNEQFF. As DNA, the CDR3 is TGTGCCAGCAGCCCCCGAGGGAGATCCTACAATGAGCAGTTCTTC.

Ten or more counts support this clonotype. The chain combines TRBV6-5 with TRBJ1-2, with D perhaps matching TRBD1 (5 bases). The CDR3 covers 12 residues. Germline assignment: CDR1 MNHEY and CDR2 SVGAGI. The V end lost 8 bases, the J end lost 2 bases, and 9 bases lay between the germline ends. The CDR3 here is CASAAGNYGYTF. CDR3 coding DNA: TGTGCCAGCGCAGCAGGGAACTATGGCTACACCTTC.

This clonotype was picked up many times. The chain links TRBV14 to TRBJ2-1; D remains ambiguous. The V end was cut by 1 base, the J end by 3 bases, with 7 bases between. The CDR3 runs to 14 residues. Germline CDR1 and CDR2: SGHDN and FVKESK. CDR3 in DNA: TGTGCCAGCAGCCAAGGGCCGTACTACAATGAGCAGTTCTTC. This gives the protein CASSQGPYYNEQFF.

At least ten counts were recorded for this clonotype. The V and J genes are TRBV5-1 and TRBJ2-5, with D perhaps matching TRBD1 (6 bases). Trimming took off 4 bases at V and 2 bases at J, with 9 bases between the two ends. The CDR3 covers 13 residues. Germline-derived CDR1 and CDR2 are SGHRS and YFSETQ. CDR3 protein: CASSRTVQETQYF. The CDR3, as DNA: TGCGCCAGCAGCCGGACAGTACAAGAGACCCAGTACTTC.

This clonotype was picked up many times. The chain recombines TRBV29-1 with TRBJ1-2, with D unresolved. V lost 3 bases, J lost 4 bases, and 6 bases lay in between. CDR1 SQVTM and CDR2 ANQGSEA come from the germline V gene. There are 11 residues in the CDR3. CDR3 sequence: CSVDSSYGYTF. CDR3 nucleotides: TGCAGCGTTGATTCCAGCTATGGCTACACCTTC.

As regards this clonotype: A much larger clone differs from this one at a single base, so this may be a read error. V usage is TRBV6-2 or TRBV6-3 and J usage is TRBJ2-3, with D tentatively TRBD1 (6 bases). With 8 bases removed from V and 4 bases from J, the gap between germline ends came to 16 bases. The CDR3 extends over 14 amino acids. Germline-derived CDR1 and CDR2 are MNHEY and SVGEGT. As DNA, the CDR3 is TGTGCCAGCTCCCGGGGCAGGGGTCCAGATACGCAGTATTTT. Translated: CASSRGRGPDTQYF.

In DNA form, the CDR3 reads TGTGCCAGCAGCTTGGTTGAACAGACGTTGCAGTACTTC. Residues: CASSLVEQTLQYF. V usage is TRBV5-4 and J usage is TRBJ2-7; D uncertain. CDR1 is SGHNT, CDR2 YYREEE, per germline (reference sequence). V lost 0 bases, J lost 9 bases, and 13 bases lay in between. The CDR3 extends over 13 amino acids.

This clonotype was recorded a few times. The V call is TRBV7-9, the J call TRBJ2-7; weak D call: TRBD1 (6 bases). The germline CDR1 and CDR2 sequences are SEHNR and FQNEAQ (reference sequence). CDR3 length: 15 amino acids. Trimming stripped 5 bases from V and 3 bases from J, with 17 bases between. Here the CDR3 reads CASSPSGGMDYEQYF. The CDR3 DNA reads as TGTGCCAGCAGCCCGTCTGGGGGCATGGACTACGAGCAGTACTTC. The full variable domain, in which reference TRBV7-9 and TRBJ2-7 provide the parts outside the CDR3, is DTGVSQNPRHKITKRGQNVTFRCDPISEHNRLYWYRQTLGQGPEFLTYFQNEAQLEKSRLLSDRFSAERPKGSFSTLEIQRTEQGDSAMYLCASSPSGGMDYEQYFGPGTRLTVT.

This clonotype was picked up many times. In DNA, the CDR3 is TGTGCCAGCAGTTTAATCTCATTCCGGGGGCGCGGTTCCTACGAGCAGTACTTC. The encoded protein is CASSLISFRGRGSYEQYF. The chain has TRBV28 and TRBJ2-7; D could derive from TRBD1 or TRBD2 (6 bases each). CDR3 length: 18 residues. Trimming removed 2 bases at V and 1 base at J, with 21 bases between. CDR1 and CDR2 from the germline V gene are MDHEN and SYDVKM.

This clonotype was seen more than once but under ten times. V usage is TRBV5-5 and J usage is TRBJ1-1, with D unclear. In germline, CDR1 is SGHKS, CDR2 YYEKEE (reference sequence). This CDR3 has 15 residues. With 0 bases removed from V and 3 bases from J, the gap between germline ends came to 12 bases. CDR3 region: CASSLGPQFHTEAFF. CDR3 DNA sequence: TGTGCCAGCAGCTTGGGCCCCCAGTTCCACACTGAAGCTTTCTTT.